Sequencing of this T cell receptor beta chain was carried out in a study of early T cells in non-severe SARS-CoV-2 infection (dated by TCRdb to about 2021). For the wider study: Bulk RNA from unsorted whole blood was used for TCR sequencing, so alpha and beta chains could not be paired. General findings and caveats noted by the study authors: VDJdb matching was skewed toward anti-spike CD8 responses and likely underestimated virus-specific expansions, missing private and CD4 specificities.

Receptor amplification or capture employed 5' RACE. Sequencing was performed on a NextSeq 500. To correct for sequencing error and PCR bias, the TCR library protocol tagged individual cDNA molecules with unique molecular identifiers. Both TCR alpha and beta chains were sequenced, and tight co-correlation was observed between alpha and beta sequence abundances in each sample. The source study handled its data this way. Decombinator V4 was used to annotate the V gene, J gene and CDR3 of the TCR sequences. Expanded TCRs were defined as changing significantly between any two time points under a Poisson model with p below 0.0001. TCR abundances were normalised to the total number of TCRs sequenced per sample and expressed as counts per million. MAIT TCRs were defined by TRAV1-2 paired with TRAJ12, TRAJ20 or TRAJ33, and iNKT TCRs by TRAV10 paired with TRAJ18. VDJdb, accessed on 1 November 2021, was searched for TCRs annotated for CMV, EBV and SARS-CoV-2, and TCRs annotated for more than one antigen were excluded. TCRdb reprocessing: public reads trimmed at Q25 with fastp, clones called with MiXCR, in-frame beta chains kept. Rows with one shared CDR3 protein collapse into an entry with the most common genes and DNA. Clone size and V and J calls follow TCRdb, not the original study. This sample gives roughly 64,000 distinct CDR3 sequences in total; around 13% of them show up just once. The ten largest clones add up to roughly 4.2% of the sample.

A case-control design nested within a healthcare worker cohort in London, UK, was used, with weekly nasopharyngeal swab PCR tests and blood sampling performed. Healthcare workers were enrolled in the week of the UK lockdown, from 23 to 31 March 2020, and were followed every week for up to roughly 16 weeks. V is reduced by 5 bases and J by 3 bases, leaving a spacing of 11 bases between them. Sequences MNHEY (CDR1) and SVGAGI (CDR2) are obtained from the germline V gene. Including the terminal cysteine and phenylalanine, the CDR3 comprises 14 residues. Of all the DNA, just the CDR3 is kept, 42 bases in frame from base 1. This clonotype was found a few times. No antigen is known for it. Per-base quality was not reported, and no clone a single base away is much larger than it.

Rearrangement joined TRBV6-5 to TRBJ2-1; the D gene is unclear. This sequence originates from an adult who was a healthcare worker with PCR-confirmed SARS-CoV-2 infection or an uninfected control (not recorded which). Sequenced sample: whole blood. The DNA sequence is TGTGCCAGCAGTCCCGGCTCCGACTACAATGAGCAGTTCTTC. Its translation is CASSPGSDYNEQFF.